This T cell receptor (beta chain) was identified during a study of T cell responses to AZD1222 COVID-19 vaccine. General observations from the study: White British ancestry dominated among donors, who included more females, and clonal diversity was possibly underestimated.

Germline lookup yields CDR1 LGHDT and CDR2 YNNKEL (reference sequence). This CDR3 spans 13 amino acids. V was clipped by 5 bases and J by 3 bases; unmatched bases: 3. The method was immunoSEQ multiplex PCR; TCRdb's version includes in-frame clones alone and lacks a portion of them. The sample holds fewer than 250,000 clones; just over 90% are singletons and the top ten take less than 1.2%. Note on this clone: Antigen specificity is unknown.

This rearrangement joins TRBV3-1 (or the pseudogene TRBV3-2) to TRBJ1-2; the match to TRBD1 covers 7 bases. This TCR derives from an adult in good health. Sequenced material: peripheral blood, taken on day 0 of MenACWY control vaccination. The CDR3 spells CASSSGTDYGYTF. In nucleotides, the CDR3 is TGTGCCAGCAGCTCCGGGACAGACTATGGCTACACCTTC.